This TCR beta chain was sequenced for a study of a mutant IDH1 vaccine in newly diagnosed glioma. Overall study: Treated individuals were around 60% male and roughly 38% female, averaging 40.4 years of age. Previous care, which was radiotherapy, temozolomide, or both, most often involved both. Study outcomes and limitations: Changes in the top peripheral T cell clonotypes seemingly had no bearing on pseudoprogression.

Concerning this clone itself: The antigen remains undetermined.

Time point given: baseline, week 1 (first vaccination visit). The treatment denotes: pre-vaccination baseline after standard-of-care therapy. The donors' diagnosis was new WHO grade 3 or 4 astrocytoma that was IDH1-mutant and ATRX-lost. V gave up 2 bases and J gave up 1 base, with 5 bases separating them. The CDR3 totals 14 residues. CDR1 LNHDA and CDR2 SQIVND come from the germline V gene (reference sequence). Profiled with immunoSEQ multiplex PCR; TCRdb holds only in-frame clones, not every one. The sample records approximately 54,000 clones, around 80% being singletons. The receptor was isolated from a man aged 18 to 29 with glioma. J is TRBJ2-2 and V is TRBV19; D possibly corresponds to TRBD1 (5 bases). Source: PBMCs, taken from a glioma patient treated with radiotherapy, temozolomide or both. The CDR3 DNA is TGTGCCAGTAGTATAAGGGGGAACACCGGGGAGCTGTTTTTT. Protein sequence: CASSIRGNTGELFF.